The present entry profiles one TCR beta chain with its context. What it recognizes is unknown. This entry belongs to a study of lymphopenia after photon versus proton radiotherapy. Study-level points and caveats: Larger post-nadir TCR diversity loss correlated inversely with survival in deceased patients. Under photons, naive T cells and diversity fell while effector/memory populations rose. After the lymphocyte nadir, photon-treated repertoires showed oligoclonal expansion, especially of CD8+ Temra cells.

TCRdb's table, derived via immunoSEQ multiplex PCR, lists solely in-frame clones and lacks some. The sample includes approximately 66,000 clones, 86% of them seen just once. This CDR3 region has 23 residues. The starting material was peripheral blood, obtained from a patient treated with photon-based radiotherapy. The sequence derives from a man aged 35-49 years with gastric cancer. This rearrangement joins TRBV7-5 to TRBJ1-6; the table's TRBD1 call for D was not verified on the DNA. TRBV7-5 is deemed a pseudogene. In nucleotides, the CDR3 is TGTGTCAGAAGCCCACGCTGGGTAGGGGACAGGGTTAGGCGAAGCTCCTATAATTCACCCCTCCACTTT. It codes for CVRSPRWVGDRVRRSSYNSPLHF.